This T cell receptor (beta chain) was identified during a study of blood T cell repertoires in COVID-19. Background on the study: Spain, Italy and the United States supplied samples that represented acute and convalescent COVID-19.

In the authors' workflow: For nucleated cells, counts were estimated from reference gene primer amplification. Measured with immunoSEQ multiplex PCR; TCRdb has only the in-frame clones, and not every one. V and J calls and clone size are given by that table; D and trimming were obtained from the DNA. The sample gives some 250,000 clones, roughly 84% of which show up once; less than 4% is in the top ten. V lost 2 bases and J lost 9; bases outside the gene matches: 6. CDR3 length: 15 residues. Germline V CDR1 and CDR2: GTSNPN, SVGIG (reference sequence). Sequences were obtained from peripheral blood. The clonotype comes from a woman younger than 30 with acute or convalescent COVID-19. The V call is TRBV30, the J call TRBJ2-1; TRBD2 aligns across 14 bases. CDR3 sequence: CAWSPGTSGRTEQFF. The CDR3 coding sequence is TGTGCCTGGAGTCCCGGGACTAGCGGGAGAACTGAGCAGTTCTTC.